The rows below give T cell receptor beta chains drawn from one sample of a study of blood T cells in healthy people across ages. TCRdb analysed the 5' RACE reads with MiXCR anew, one entry per CDR3 protein. The data hold roughly 1,800,000 distinct CDR3 sequences, with around half observed a single time. Material: blood. The origin of the receptors is a woman in her 40s in good health. CDR3s include the opening cysteine and the closing phenylalanine or tryptophan. The order of the fields is V gene, D gene, clone size, CDR3 length, J gene, CDR3 DNA, CDR3 protein. A D gene is named only where the DNA matches it firmly. A clone size is listed for some rows: how often the clone was seen (once, few, many), or a class if it is expanded.

TRBV5-5,TRBD1,-,15,TRBJ2-5,TGTGCCAGCAGCTGGGGGACAGGGGAATTTAGTGAGCAGTACTTC,CASSWGTGEFSEQYF
TRBV7-8,-,-,18,TRBJ1-6,TGTGCCAGCAGCCCCGACCTGACTCCAACTCCCCCGATTTCACCCCTCCACTTT,CASSPDLTPTPPISPLHF
TRBV12-3/TRBV12-4,-,few,13,TRBJ1-1,TGTGCCAGCAGGGTGACAGCGAACACTGAAGCTTTCTTT,CASRVTANTEAFF
TRBV9,-,few,12,TRBJ2-5,TGTGCCAGCAGCGAAACAGGGAGTGAGCAGTACTTC,CASSETGSEQYF
TRBV7-2,TRBD2,few,17,TRBJ2-1,TGTGCCAGCAGCATGACTAGCGCCGTAAACTCCTACAATGAGCAGTTCTTC,CASSMTSAVNSYNEQFF
TRBV4-3,-,-,15,TRBJ2-7,TGCGCCAGCAGCCAGGACACCACTGAGCCCTACGAGCAGTACTTC,CASSQDTTEPYEQYF
TRBV20-1,TRBD2,-,14,TRBJ2-3,TGCAGTGCTAGGCGGCGGGGGGGCTCAGATACGCAGTATTTT,CSARRRGGSDTQYF
TRBV29-1,TRBD2,few,15,TRBJ2-3,TGCAGCGTTGCAAGGAGCGGGGGGTTCACAGATACGCAGTATTTT,CSVARSGGFTDTQYF
TRBV29-1,-,-,14,TRBJ2-1,TGCAGCGTTGAAGGGTCGGGAGCCTGCAATGAGCAGTTCTTC,CSVEGSGACNEQFF
TRBV20-1,-,-,14,TRBJ2-1,TGCAGTGCTAGAGATCCCCCGTACGTGAATGAGCAGTTCTTC,CSARDPPYVNEQFF
TRBV9,-,few,9,TRBJ2-7,TGTGCCAACCCGTCCAAGCAGTACTTC,CANPSKQYF
TRBV4-3,-,-,16,TRBJ1-4,TGCGCCAGCAGCCTCCAGGCCGCGAGCTTTAATGAAAAACTGTTTTTT,CASSLQAASFNEKLFF
TRBV15,-,-,15,TRBJ2-3,TGTGCCACCAGCAGCGCCCCATATAGCACAGATACGCAGTATTTT,CATSSAPYSTDTQYF
TRBV11-2,-,-,13,TRBJ2-7,TGTGCCAGCAGTTCACTAGCAGGGAACGAGCAGTACTTC,CASSSLAGNEQYF
TRBV20-1,TRBD1,-,16,TRBJ2-7,TGCAGTGCTAGAGGGGGGTCAGGGGGCAGTTACAATGAGCAGTACTTC,CSARGGSGGSYNEQYF
TRBV4-3,-,few,15,TRBJ2-3,TGCGCCAGCAGCCAAAATCCCCCCGGAGGAGATACGCAGTATTTT,CASSQNPPGGDTQYF
TRBV6-5,-,-,11,TRBJ2-1,TGTGCCAGCAGTAAATCGGATGAGCAGTTCTTC,CASSKSDEQFF
TRBV5-1,TRBD2,few,16,TRBJ2-4,TGCGCCAGCAGCCCGAAAGAGAGGACTAGTAGCAACATTCAGTACTTC,CASSPKERTSSNIQYF
TRBV7-2,-,-,16,TRBJ2-1,TGTGCCAGCAGCCCACCGGGACACCGCTCCTACAATGAGCAGTTCTTC,CASSPPGHRSYNEQFF
TRBV20-1,TRBD2,few,15,TRBJ2-3,TGCAGTGCTAGAATTAGCGGGGGGGACCCAAATACGCAGTATTTT,CSARISGGDPNTQYF
TRBV5-1,TRBD2,-,17,TRBJ2-5,TGCGCCAGCAGCTCAGGGACTAGCGGGGGGCCGGGTGAGACCCAGTACTTC,CASSSGTSGGPGETQYF
TRBV29-1,-,once,12,TRBJ1-5,TGCAGCGTCCAGGACGGGGATCAGCCCCAGCATTTT,CSVQDGDQPQHF
TRBV4-1,-,once,14,TRBJ1-5,TGCGCCAGCAGCCAGGCCGGGACCCAAGGGCCCCAGCATTTT,CASSQAGTQGPQHF
TRBV28,-,few,15,TRBJ2-1,TGTGCCAGCAGTTTGGAAGACCTCCTAAGCTATGAGCAGTTCTTC,CASSLEDLLSYEQFF
TRBV7-2,-,-,12,TRBJ1-3,TGTGCCAGCAGTCCCACTGGAAACACCATATATTTT,CASSPTGNTIYF
TRBV3-1,-,few,16,TRBJ2-5,TGTGCCAGCAGCCAAAGCCGCAGGACCATCCTAGAGACCCAGTACTTC,CASSQSRRTILETQYF
TRBV6-5,-,-,15,TRBJ2-1,TGTGCCAGCAGCTACGGACGTGTGGGGGCCCCTGAGCAGTTCTTC,CASSYGRVGAPEQFF
TRBV28,TRBD1,-,18,TRBJ2-1,TGTGCCAGCAGTGTTTTAGGCGCCGGGACAGGGGCTCGTTCTGAGCAGTTCTTC,CASSVLGAGTGARSEQFF
TRBV28,-,-,14,TRBJ2-3,TGTGCCAGCAGTAACATTCCTAGCACAGATACGCAGTATTTT,CASSNIPSTDTQYF
TRBV7-3,-,once,14,TRBJ2-5,TGTGCCAGCAGCTTATCTCGACCCCCTGGGACCCAGTACTTC,CASSLSRPPGTQYF
TRBV6-1,-,-,15,TRBJ2-3,TGTGCCAGCAGTGAAAGCAGGCACGTCGCAGATACGCAGTATTTT,CASSESRHVADTQYF
TRBV6-1,TRBD1,-,14,TRBJ2-7,TGTGCCAGCAGGAGACAGGGTCTATCCTACGAGCAGTACTTC,CASRRQGLSYEQYF
TRBV12-3/TRBV12-4,TRBD2,-,17,TRBJ2-5,TGTGCCAGCAGTTTAGCTCGTCCTAGCGGGGGGAGGGAGACCCAGTACTTC,CASSLARPSGGRETQYF
TRBV7-2,-,few,15,TRBJ1-6,TGTGCCAGCAGCTTAGAAGGGGCGCGGGATTCACCCCTCCACTTT,CASSLEGARDSPLHF
TRBV20-1,-,-,13,TRBJ2-3,TGCAGTGCTCTCGGGGAGCTCATAGATACGCAGTATTTT,CSALGELIDTQYF
TRBV12-3/TRBV12-4,TRBD2,-,17,TRBJ2-5,TGTGCCAGCACCTTAGGGGCTAGCGGGGGGGCGTTGGAGACCCAGTACTTC,CASTLGASGGALETQYF
TRBV2,-,-,16,TRBJ2-1,TGTGCCAGCAGTGAACGGAGGGGGGGGGGCTACAATGAGCAGTTCTTC,CASSERRGGGYNEQFF
TRBV20-1,TRBD1,-,16,TRBJ2-7,TGCAGTATCGCCGAGTCCGTTGGGCAGGGGGCGGGTGAGCAGTACTTC,CSIAESVGQGAGEQYF
TRBV12-3/TRBV12-4,TRBD1,-,16,TRBJ2-3,TGTGCCAGCAGTCCCACCCCGGGACAGGACACAGATACGCAGTATTTT,CASSPTPGQDTDTQYF
TRBV7-2,TRBD1,-,13,TRBJ2-1,TGTGCCAACGCCGACAGGGCTACGAATGAGCAGTTCTTC,CANADRATNEQFF
TRBV27,TRBD1,-,17,TRBJ2-3,TGTGCCAGCAGTTTACCCCCGGGACAGGGGGGTGCAGATACGCAGTATTTT,CASSLPPGQGGADTQYF
TRBV4-3,TRBD1,-,16,TRBJ1-2,TGCGCCAGCAGCCGAGAAATAGGACAGGGGGCTGTTGGCTACACCTTC,CASSREIGQGAVGYTF
TRBV7-2,-,few,18,TRBJ2-7,TGTGCCAGCAGCTCCGTCCTCCCCGGGTTCTTCGATTTCCACGAGCAGTACTTC,CASSSVLPGFFDFHEQYF